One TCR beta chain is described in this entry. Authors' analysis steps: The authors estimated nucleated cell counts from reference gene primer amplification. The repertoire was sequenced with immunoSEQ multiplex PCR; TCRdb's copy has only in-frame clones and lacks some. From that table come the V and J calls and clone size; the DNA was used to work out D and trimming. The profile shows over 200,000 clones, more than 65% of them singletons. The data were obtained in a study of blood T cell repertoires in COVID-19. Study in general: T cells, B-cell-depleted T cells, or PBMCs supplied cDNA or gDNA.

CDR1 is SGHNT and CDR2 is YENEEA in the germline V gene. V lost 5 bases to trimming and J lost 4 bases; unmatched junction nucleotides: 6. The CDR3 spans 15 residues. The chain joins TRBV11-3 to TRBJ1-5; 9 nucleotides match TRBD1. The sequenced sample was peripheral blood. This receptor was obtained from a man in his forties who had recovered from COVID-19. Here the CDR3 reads CASSPRTGANQPQHF. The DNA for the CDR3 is TGTGCCAGCAGCCCAAGGACAGGGGCGAATCAGCCCCAGCATTTT. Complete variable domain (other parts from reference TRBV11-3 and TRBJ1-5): EAGVVQSPRYKIIEKKQPVAFWCNPISGHNTLYWYLQNLGQGPELLIRYENEEAVDDSQLPKDRFSAERLKGVDSTLKIQPAELGDSAVYLCASSPRTGANQPQHFGDGTRLSIL.